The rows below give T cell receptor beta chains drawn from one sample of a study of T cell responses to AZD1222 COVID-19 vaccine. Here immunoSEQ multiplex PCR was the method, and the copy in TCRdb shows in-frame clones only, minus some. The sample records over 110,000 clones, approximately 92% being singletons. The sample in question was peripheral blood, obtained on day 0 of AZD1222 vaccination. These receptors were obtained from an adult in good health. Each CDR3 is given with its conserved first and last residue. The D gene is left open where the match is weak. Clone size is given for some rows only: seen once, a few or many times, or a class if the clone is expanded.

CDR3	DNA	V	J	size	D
CASSSSPGGRNNEQFF	TGTGCCAGCAGTTCATCCCCGGGAGGGCGGAACAATGAGCAGTTCTTC	TRBV6-2/TRBV6-3	TRBJ2-1	NA	TRBD2
CASSWGSEGTSNTIYF	TGCGCCAGCAGCTGGGGGTCGGAAGGTACCTCAAACACCATATATTTT	TRBV5-1	TRBJ1-3	NA	NA
CASSETSGSYNEQFF	TGTGCCAGCAGTGAGACTAGCGGGAGCTACAATGAGCAGTTCTTC	TRBV6-4	TRBJ2-1	once	TRBD2
CASSLAALADQDTQYF	TGCGCCAGCAGCTTGGCCGCACTAGCGGATCAAGATACGCAGTATTTT	TRBV5-1	TRBJ2-3	once	TRBD2
CASSRGAQETQYF	TGTGCCAGCAGCCGGGGGGCCCAAGAGACCCAGTACTTC	TRBV7-3	TRBJ2-5	NA	NA
CASSYRTGGGTEAFF	TGTGCCAGCAGCTATCGGACAGGGGGCGGCACTGAAGCTTTCTTT	TRBV7-2	TRBJ1-1	NA	TRBD1
CASSLGGLATSYEQYF	TGTGCCAGCAGCTTAGGAGGGCTAGCCACATCCTACGAGCAGTACTTC	TRBV7-8	TRBJ2-7	NA	NA
CASSLGSRTEAFF	TGTGCCAGCAGCTTGGGTTCGCGCACTGAAGCTTTCTTT	TRBV5-4	TRBJ1-1	NA	NA
CASSYDRIYEQYF	TGTGCCAGCAGTTACGACAGGATCTACGAGCAGTACTTC	TRBV6-5	TRBJ2-7	NA	NA
CASSSVYIDSYEQYF	TGTGCCAGCAGTTCGGTCTACATAGATTCCTACGAGCAGTACTTC	TRBV28	TRBJ2-7	few	NA
CASSPGGQSYEQYF	TGTGCCAGCAGCCCGGGCGGACAGTCATACGAGCAGTACTTC	TRBV2	TRBJ2-7	NA	NA
CASSLQRNQPQHF	TGTGCCAGCAGTTTACAGAGGAATCAGCCCCAGCATTTT	TRBV27	TRBJ1-5	NA	NA
CASSSGLAGAQFF	TGTGCCAGCAGCTCGGGACTAGCGGGAGCTCAGTTCTTC	TRBV7-2	TRBJ2-1	NA	TRBD2
CASRGPGGYTF	TGTGCCAGCAGGGGACCTGGTGGCTACACCTTC	TRBV2	TRBJ1-2	NA	NA
CASSVDDRGYEQYF	TGTGCCAGCAGCGTAGACGACAGGGGGTACGAGCAGTACTTC	TRBV9	TRBJ2-7	NA	TRBD1
CASSLSANTEAFF	TGTGCCAGCAGTTTATCGGCGAACACTGAAGCTTTCTTT	TRBV12-3/TRBV12-4	TRBJ1-1	NA	NA
CASRLSGDTEAFF	TGTGCCAGCAGGCTCTCTGGGGACACTGAAGCTTTCTTT	TRBV27	TRBJ1-1	NA	NA
CAWSRLAGDTGELFF	TGTGCCTGGAGTCGACTAGCGGGAGATACCGGGGAGCTGTTTTTT	TRBV30	TRBJ2-2	NA	TRBD2
CASQPRQGGEQYF	TGTGCCAGCCAGCCGCGACAGGGGGGCGAGCAGTACTTC	TRBV27	TRBJ2-7	NA	TRBD1
CASSLGAPGNTIYF	TGTGCCAGCAGCTTAGGAGCTCCGGGAAACACCATATATTTT	TRBV7-9	TRBJ1-3	NA	NA
CASSPGAGYNEQFF	TGTGCCAGCAGCCCAGGGGCAGGGTACAATGAGCAGTTCTTC	TRBV7-9	TRBJ2-1	NA	NA
CASSGPRTDPGSNQPQHF	TGTGCCAGCAGTGGGCCAAGGACGGACCCTGGCAGCAATCAGCCCCAGCATTTT	TRBV2	TRBJ1-5	NA	NA
CASSFGTSDQETQYF	TGTGCCAGCAGCTTCGGGACTAGCGATCAAGAGACCCAGTACTTC	TRBV11-2	TRBJ2-5	NA	TRBD2
CASSRQGAEQPQHF	TGTGCCAGCAGTCGACAGGGGGCAGAACAGCCCCAGCATTTT	TRBV6-5	TRBJ1-5	few	TRBD1
CASSEGRSVQRAWETQYF	TGTGCCAGCAGTGAAGGTCGGTCGGTACAGAGGGCCTGGGAGACCCAGTACTTC	TRBV2	TRBJ2-5	once	NA
CASSPPAGSSYEQYF	TGTGCCAGCAGCCCCCCTGCGGGGAGCTCCTACGAGCAGTACTTC	TRBV7-3	TRBJ2-7	NA	NA
CASSGTGRGTDTQYF	TGTGCCAGCAGTGGGACCGGGAGAGGCACAGATACGCAGTATTTT	TRBV2	TRBJ2-3	NA	NA
CASSGLSRGVHEQFF	TGTGCCAGCAGTGGGCTTAGCCGAGGGGTGCATGAGCAGTTCTTC	TRBV28	TRBJ2-1	NA	NA
CASSLQGKGNTEAFF	TGCGCCAGCAGCTTACAGGGAAAGGGGAACACTGAAGCTTTCTTT	TRBV5-1	TRBJ1-1	NA	NA
CASSLKTGHNSPLHF	TGTGCCAGCAGTTTAAAAACGGGCCATAATTCACCCCTCCACTTT	TRBV28	TRBJ1-6	NA	NA
CASSIGAASGNTIYF	TGTGCCAGTAGTATAGGGGCAGCGTCTGGAAACACCATATATTTT	TRBV19	TRBJ1-3	NA	NA
CASSPAGTSESFTGELFF	TGCGCCAGCAGCCCCGCCGGGACTAGCGAGTCCTTCACCGGGGAGCTGTTTTTT	TRBV5-1	TRBJ2-2	NA	TRBD2
CASIDSANTGELFF	TGTGCCAGTATTGATTCAGCTAACACCGGGGAGCTGTTTTTT	TRBV19	TRBJ2-2	NA	NA
CASSPGQYQSNEQFF	TGTGCCAGCAGCCCGGGACAGTACCAATCCAATGAGCAGTTCTTC	TRBV28	TRBJ2-1	few	TRBD1
CASETGGTEQFF	TGTGCCAGTGAGACAGGGGGCACTGAGCAGTTCTTC	TRBV2	TRBJ2-1	NA	TRBD1
CASTGEGPDSPLHF	TGTGCCAGCACCGGAGAGGGGCCGGATTCACCCCTCCACTTT	TRBV2	TRBJ1-6	NA	NA
CASSSKRVTLAYEQYF	TGTGCCAGCAGCTCGAAAAGGGTAACCTTGGCGTACGAGCAGTACTTC	TRBV21-1	TRBJ2-7	NA	NA
CASSATGVGNSPLHF	TGTGCCAGCAGCGCCACAGGGGTGGGTAATTCACCCCTCCACTTT	TRBV9	TRBJ1-6	NA	TRBD1
CASSPPSGVPDTQYF	TGTGCCAGCTCACCACCCTCCGGGGTCCCAGATACGCAGTATTTT	TRBV18	TRBJ2-3	once	NA
CASSSGLDYEQYF	TGTGCCAGCAGCTCGGGACTAGACTACGAGCAGTACTTC	TRBV7-9	TRBJ2-7	NA	TRBD2
CASSPHRGSNDNEQFF	TGTGCCAGCAGCCCCCACAGGGGATCAAATGACAATGAGCAGTTCTTC	TRBV9	TRBJ2-1	NA	TRBD1
CASNWANEKLFF	TGTGCCAGCAACTGGGCGAATGAAAAACTGTTTTTT	TRBV6-5	TRBJ1-4	NA	NA
CASSQGPIRGGRAPNEQFF	TGCGCCAGCAGCCAGGGACCTATTAGGGGTGGGAGGGCCCCAAATGAGCAGTTCTTC	TRBV4-1	TRBJ2-1	NA	TRBD2